Shown below are 19 T cell receptor beta chains from a single sample sequenced in a study of patients and donors after allogeneic stem cell transplantation. MiXCR, applied by TCRdb to the RT-PCR reads, yields one record per CDR3 protein. This sample has fewer than 180,000 distinct CDR3 sequences, with approximately 35% found just once. The sample comprised blood, either unsorted or a sorted T cell fraction (not recorded which). The receptors stem from a human donor who was either an allogeneic HSCT recipient or a stem cell or donor lymphocyte infusion donor (not recorded which). It is not recorded whose cells these are; they may come from a transplant donor.

V is TRBV20-1 and J is TRBJ2-5; the D gene is possibly TRBD2 (6 bases). The CDR3 has 12 amino acids. Germline V gives CDR1 DFQATT, CDR2 SNEGSKA (reference sequence). V gave up 1 base and J gave up 4 bases, with 7 bases separating them. The CDR3 is CSARASVETQYF. The CDR3 DNA reads as TGCAGTGCTAGAGCTAGCGTAGAGACCCAGTACTTC.

The CDR3 DNA reads as TGTGCCAGCAGCGTAGGACCGGGACAGGGGGCTCAGCCCCAGCATTTT. Translation gives CASSVGPGQGAQPQHF. The chain is built from TRBV9 and TRBJ1-5; the match to TRBD1 covers 12 bases. V was clipped by 0 bases and J by 6 bases; unmatched bases: 4. The germline CDR1 and CDR2 sequences are SGDLS and YYNGEE. CDR3 size: 16 residues. Full variable domain (missing parts from reference TRBV9 and TRBJ1-5): DSGVTQTPKHLITATGQRVTLRCSPRSGDLSVYWYQQSLDQGLQFLIQYYNGEERAKGNILERFSAQQFPDLHSELNLSSLELGDSALYFCASSVGPGQGAQPQHFGDGTRLSIL.

This clonotype occurred a few times. The CDR3: CASSPLPGPAVAQPQHF. Written as DNA, the CDR3 is TGTGCCAGCTCACCGCTTCCGGGACCGGCGGTAGCTCAGCCCCAGCATTTT. The genes are TRBV18 and TRBJ1-5, with D maybe TRBD1 (5 bases). CDR1 KGHSH and CDR2 LQKENI come from the germline V gene. V was pared by 3 bases and J by 6 bases, with 21 bases between. This CDR3 comprises 17 residues.

Here the CDR3 reads CASSFGGGSWGSEAFF. The CDR3 DNA follows: TGTGCCAGCAGTTTCGGTGGTGGGTCCTGGGGGTCTGAAGCTTTCTTT. The gene calls are TRBV12-3 or TRBV12-4 and TRBJ1-1, with TRBD1 as a possible D gene (5 bases). This CDR3 contains 16 residues. V was trimmed by 3 bases and J by 6 bases, leaving 20 bases between them.

V and J are TRBV30 and TRBJ1-6, with 8 bases identical to TRBD1. Trimming cost V 4 bases and J 7 bases; bases outside gene matches: 3. The CDR3 covers 13 residues. The germline gives CDR1 GTSNPN, CDR2 SVGIG (reference sequence). CDR3 bases: TGTGCCTGGACGGACAGGGAGAATTCACCCCTCCACTTT. Encoded protein: CAWTDRENSPLHF.

The V and J genes are TRBV12-3 or TRBV12-4 and TRBJ2-5; D is perhaps TRBD1 (6 bases). The CDR3 runs 14 residues. Trimming shortened V by 6 bases and J by 2 bases, and 13 bases separated the two germline ends. CDR3 sequence reads: CASRIKDSQETQYF. The CDR3 DNA is TGTGCCAGCAGGATTAAGGACAGTCAAGAGACCCAGTACTTC.

The chain uses TRBV12-3 or TRBV12-4 and TRBJ2-3; 8 bases map to TRBD2. CDR3 length equals 16 residues. J lost 5 bases, V lost 2 bases, and 9 bases had no gene match. As DNA, the CDR3 is TGTGCCAGCAGTTTACCTAGCGGGCCGGCCGGAGATACGCAGTATTTT. It encodes CASSLPSGPAGDTQYF.

The sample holds a few counts of this clonotype. The chain combines TRBV11-2 with TRBJ1-6; 7 bases map to TRBD1. Trimming at V came to 8 bases and at J to 6 bases, leaving 13 bases not matched to a gene. CDR1 is SGHAT and CDR2 is FQNNGV in the germline V gene. The CDR3 consists of 16 residues. CDR3 DNA sequence: TGTGCCAGCGTGCAGGGGGTGGGAATAGGTAATTCACCCCTCCACTTT. It is translated as CASVQGVGIGNSPLHF.

This chain links TRBV28 with TRBJ1-1, with D perhaps matching TRBD1 (5 bases). The germline gives CDR1 MDHEN, CDR2 SYDVKM. This CDR3 is built from 16 residues. With 5 bases removed from V and 0 bases from J, the gap between germline ends came to 16 bases. In DNA form, the CDR3 reads TGTGCCAGCAGTCAACCGGGACGGCCCATGAACACTGAAGCTTTCTTT. Residues: CASSQPGRPMNTEAFF.

This clonotype has more than one count but fewer than ten. The gene calls are TRBV30 and TRBJ1-1, with D hard to call. Germline CDR1 is GTSNPN and CDR2 is SVGIG (reference sequence). The V end was cut by 1 base, the J end by 2 bases, with 8 bases between. This CDR3 spans 13 amino acids. CDR3 nucleotides: TGTGCCTGGAGTGCGTCGGGCAACACTGAAGCTTTCTTT. Translation gives CAWSASGNTEAFF.

This chain uses TRBV7-9 with TRBJ2-1; D may be TRBD2 (6 bases). This CDR3 has 16 amino acids. Germline V gene lookup returns CDR1 SEHNR and CDR2 FQNEAQ (reference sequence). V lost 1 base, J lost 5 bases, and 15 bases lay in between. In nucleotides, the CDR3 is TGTGCCAGCAGCTTAGGGGCGGGGACCATAAACAATGAGCAGTTCTTC. It codes for CASSLGAGTINNEQFF.

J is TRBJ1-3 and V is TRBV4-3; D is uncertain. Germline lookup yields CDR1 LGHNA and CDR2 YSLEER. This CDR3 is 15 amino acids long. The V gene lost 0 bases and the J gene lost 11 bases, with 17 bases spanning the gap. The CDR3 DNA is TGCGCCAGCAGCCAAGATCGATTTGGTGGGAGGCCCATATATTTT. It yields the protein CASSQDRFGGRPIYF.

The chain is built from TRBV12-3 or TRBV12-4 and TRBJ1-5; D not certain. Trimming left V 0 bases short and J 1 base short, with 13 bases between. This CDR3 spans 17 amino acids. The CDR3 DNA follows: TGTGCCAGCAGTTTAGCTAAAGGCAGAGTAAGCAATCAGCCCCAGCATTTT. This encodes CASSLAKGRVSNQPQHF.

The CDR3 protein is CASSSDRGTPSPQHF. The CDR3 DNA reads TGTGCCAGCAGTTCAGACAGGGGGACTCCTTCGCCCCAGCATTTT. The chain combines TRBV12-3 or TRBV12-4 with TRBJ1-5; 9 nucleotides agree with TRBD1. Unmatched junction bases numbered 10, after V lost 4 bases and J lost 9 bases. The CDR3 sequence is 15 residues long.

The genes are TRBV6-2 or TRBV6-3 and TRBJ2-5, with D tentatively TRBD2 (5 bases). CDR3 length: 13 amino acids. V was pared by 5 bases and J by 5 bases, with 12 bases between. From germline, CDR1 is MNHEY and CDR2 SVGEGT. Written as DNA, the CDR3 is TGTGCCAGCAGTAGCGGTCCCCAGGAGACCCAGTACTTC. This translates into CASSSGPQETQYF.

The DNA of the CDR3 is TGTGCCAGCAGTTTGCCCTCAGGGGCCCCCTACGAGCAGTACTTC. Translation gives CASSLPSGAPYEQYF. The V gene is TRBV28, the J gene TRBJ2-7, with a tentative D call TRBD1 (6 bases). V was shortened by 3 bases and J by 2 bases, with 14 bases between the two germline ends. Germline CDR1 reads MDHEN; CDR2 reads SYDVKM. The CDR3 spans 15 residues.

This clonotype has a handful of counts. The V and J genes are TRBV20-1 and TRBJ1-3; D is possibly TRBD1 (6 bases). Trimming removed 5 bases from V and 0 bases from J, with 17 bases in between. From germline, CDR1 is DFQATT and CDR2 SNEGSKA (reference sequence). This CDR3 comprises 16 residues. CDR3 residues: CSAQTWTAASGNTIYF. The DNA for the CDR3 is TGCAGTGCTCAGACCTGGACAGCCGCCTCTGGAAACACCATATATTTT.

The chain joins TRBV14 to TRBJ1-1, with a tentative D call TRBD1 (5 bases). Germline V CDR1 and CDR2: SGHDN, FVKESK. This CDR3 has 12 amino acids. Trimming took off 3 bases at V and 8 bases at J, with 10 bases between the two ends. CDR3 nucleotides: TGTGCCAGCAGCCATACAGGACCCGAAGCTTTCTTT. Translation gives CASSHTGPEAFF.

The chain carries TRBV7-9 and TRBJ1-2; TRBD1 matches 11 bases. V was clipped by 5 bases and J by 2 bases; unmatched bases: 16. Germline V gene lookup returns CDR1 SEHNR and CDR2 FQNEAQ (reference sequence). The CDR3 length is 19 residues. The CDR3 nucleotides read TGTGCCAGCAGCCCGGGGATCCTCGGACAGGGGGCGTGGAACTATGGCTACACCTTC. It translates to CASSPGILGQGAWNYGYTF.